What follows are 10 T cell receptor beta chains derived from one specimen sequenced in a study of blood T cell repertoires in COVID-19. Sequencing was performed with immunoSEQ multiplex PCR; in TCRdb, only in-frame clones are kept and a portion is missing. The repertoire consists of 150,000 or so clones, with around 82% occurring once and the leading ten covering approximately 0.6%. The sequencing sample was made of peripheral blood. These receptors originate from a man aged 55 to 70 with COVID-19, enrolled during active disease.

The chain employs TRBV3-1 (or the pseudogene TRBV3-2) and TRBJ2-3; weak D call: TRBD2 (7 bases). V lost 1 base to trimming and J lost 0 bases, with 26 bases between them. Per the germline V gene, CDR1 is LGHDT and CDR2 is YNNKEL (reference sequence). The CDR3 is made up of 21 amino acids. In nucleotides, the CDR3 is TGTGCCAGCAGCCAAGTTTATGGCAGGGGACTAATCTATCGGAGCACAGATACGCAGTATTTT. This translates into CASSQVYGRGLIYRSTDTQYF.

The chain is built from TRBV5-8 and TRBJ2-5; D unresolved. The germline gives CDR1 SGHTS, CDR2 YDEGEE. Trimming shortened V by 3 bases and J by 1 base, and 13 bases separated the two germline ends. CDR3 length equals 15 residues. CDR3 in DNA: TGTGCCAGCAGCTCCTACCGACTGGGCCAAGAGACCCAGTACTTC. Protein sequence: CASSSYRLGQETQYF.

The CDR3 bases are TGTGCCAGTAGTATCCCAGGGCCCTACACCTCTGGAAACACCATATATTTT. Its translation is CASSIPGPYTSGNTIYF. This sequence joins TRBV19 and TRBJ1-3; D is possibly TRBD1 (5 bases). In germline, CDR1 is LNHDA, CDR2 SQIVND (reference sequence). V lost 3 bases, J lost 0 bases, and 15 bases lay in between. The CDR3 extends over 17 amino acids.

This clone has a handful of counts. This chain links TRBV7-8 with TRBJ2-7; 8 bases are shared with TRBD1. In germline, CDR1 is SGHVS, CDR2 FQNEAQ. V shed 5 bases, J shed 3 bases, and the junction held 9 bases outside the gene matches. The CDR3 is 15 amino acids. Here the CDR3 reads CASSQTGTGLYEQYF. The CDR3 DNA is TGTGCCAGCAGCCAGACCGGGACAGGACTCTACGAGCAGTACTTC.

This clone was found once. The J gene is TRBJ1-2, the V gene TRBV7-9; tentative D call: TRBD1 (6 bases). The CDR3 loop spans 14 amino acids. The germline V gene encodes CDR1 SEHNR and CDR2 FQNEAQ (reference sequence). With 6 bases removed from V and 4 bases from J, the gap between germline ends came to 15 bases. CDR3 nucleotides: TGTGCCAGCAGGCACGCAGGGGCCGTCTATGGCTACACCTTC. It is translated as CASRHAGAVYGYTF.

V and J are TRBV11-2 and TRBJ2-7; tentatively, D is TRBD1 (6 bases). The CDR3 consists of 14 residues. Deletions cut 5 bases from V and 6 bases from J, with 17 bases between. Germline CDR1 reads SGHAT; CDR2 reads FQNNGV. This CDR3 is CASSPWGRAFEQYF. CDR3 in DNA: TGTGCCAGCAGCCCGTGGGGGCGCGCCTTCGAGCAGTACTTC.

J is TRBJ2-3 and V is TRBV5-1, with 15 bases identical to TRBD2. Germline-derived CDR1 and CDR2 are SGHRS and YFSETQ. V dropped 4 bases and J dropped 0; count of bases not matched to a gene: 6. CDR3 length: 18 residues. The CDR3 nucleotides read TGCGCCAGCAGCCAAGGACTAGCGGGAGGGGTTAGCACAGATACGCAGTATTTT. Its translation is CASSQGLAGGVSTDTQYF.

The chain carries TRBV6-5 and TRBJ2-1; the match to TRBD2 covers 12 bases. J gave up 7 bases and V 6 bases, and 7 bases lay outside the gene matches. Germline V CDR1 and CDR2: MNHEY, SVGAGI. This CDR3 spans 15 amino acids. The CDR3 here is CASRTSGSIGNEQFF. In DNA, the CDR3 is TGTGCCAGCAGGACTAGCGGGAGTATTGGGAATGAGCAGTTCTTC.

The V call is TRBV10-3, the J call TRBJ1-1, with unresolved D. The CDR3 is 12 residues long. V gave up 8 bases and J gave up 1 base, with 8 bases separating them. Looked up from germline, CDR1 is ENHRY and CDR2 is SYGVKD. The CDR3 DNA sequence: TGTGCCATCGGTTGGCCGAACACTGAAGCTTTCTTT. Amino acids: CAIGWPNTEAFF.

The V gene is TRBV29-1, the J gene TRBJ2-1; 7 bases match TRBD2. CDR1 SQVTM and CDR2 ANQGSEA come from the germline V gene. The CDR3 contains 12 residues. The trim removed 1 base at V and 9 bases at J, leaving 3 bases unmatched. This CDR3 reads CSVEGEGFEQFF. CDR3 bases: TGCAGCGTTGAAGGGGAGGGGTTTGAGCAGTTCTTC.